The 12 T cell receptor beta chains given below trace back to one sample, sequenced in a study of shared clonotypes between healthy human individuals. Only in-frame clones appear in the TCRdb table, and some are missing; sequencing was by immunoSEQ multiplex PCR. This repertoire shows some 1,100,000 clones, approximately 80% found once; its top ten account for under 0.6%. The sample consisted of memory CD4+ T cells from PBMCs. Subset here: CD45RA-negative fraction. The receptors were gathered from a man aged 18 to 35 in good health. Some clones in this sample may be carry-over from other donors' samples.

The genes are TRBV5-1 and TRBJ1-4, with D possibly matching TRBD1 (5 bases). The CDR3 has 16 residues. V was clipped by 0 bases and J by 8 bases, with 17 bases between them. Germline CDR1 and CDR2: SGHRS and YFSETQ. The CDR3 DNA follows: TGCGCCAGCAGCTTGGCGGGACGCGCGGAGGGGGAAAAACTGTTTTTT. It is translated as CASSLAGRAEGEKLFF.

The chain links TRBV5-1 to TRBJ2-2; perhaps TRBD2 as D (7 bases). The germline gives CDR1 SGHRS, CDR2 YFSETQ. The CDR3 is 16 residues long. V was pared by 4 bases and J by 2 bases, with 15 bases between. The DNA for the CDR3 is TGCGCCAGCAGCACAGGCGGGGGCACCAACACCGGGGAGCTGTTTTTT. The encoded protein is CASSTGGGTNTGELFF.

This chain uses TRBV5-1 with TRBJ2-7; no clear D gene. V was cut by 0 bases and J by 2 bases, with 9 bases left in between. CDR1 and CDR2 (germline): SGHRS, YFSETQ. The CDR3 is made up of 14 amino acids. DNA for the CDR3: TGCGCCAGCAGCTTGGAAGAGGTTACCTACGAGCAGTACTTC. This codes for CASSLEEVTYEQYF.

This chain links TRBV28 with TRBJ1-5; 10 bases align to TRBD1. The CDR3 covers 14 residues. Germline loops: CDR1 MDHEN, CDR2 SYDVKM. V gave up 5 bases and J gave up 10 bases; unmatched junction bases: 8. CDR3 bases: TGTGCCAGCAGTCCAGGGACAGGGGAGGGACCCCAGCATTTT. Its translation is CASSPGTGEGPQHF.

The rearrangement links TRBV7-9 to TRBJ2-1; D unresolved. In germline, CDR1 is SEHNR, CDR2 FQNEAQ (reference sequence). V shed 2 bases and J shed 12 bases, with 11 bases lying between them. The CDR3 is 12 amino acids. The CDR3 nucleotides are TGTGCCAGCAGCTTAAATCCGTGGGGGCAGTTCTTC. Its translation: CASSLNPWGQFF.

The chain links TRBV19 to TRBJ1-5; no clear D. V was clipped by 7 bases and J by 5 bases, with 15 bases between them. Germline V lookup: CDR1 LNHDA, CDR2 SQIVND (reference sequence). The CDR3 is 14 amino acids. CDR3 residues: CASTQGVLHQPQHF. The CDR3 DNA reads as TGTGCCAGTACCCAAGGAGTGCTCCATCAGCCCCAGCATTTT. The entire variable domain, with the rest obtained from reference TRBV19 and TRBJ1-5, is as follows: DGGITQSPKYLFRKEGQNVTLSCEQNLNHDAMYWYRQDPGQGLRLIYYSQIVNDFQKGDIAEGYSVSREKKESFPLTVTSAQKNPTAFYLCASTQGVLHQPQHFGDGTRLSIL.

The chain combines TRBV6-6 with TRBJ1-2; D is unresolved. Germline V CDR1 and CDR2: MNHNY, SVGAGI (reference sequence). Trimming removed 2 bases at V and 4 bases at J, with 8 bases between. The CDR3 has 13 residues. This CDR3 reads CASSYVQSYGYTF. In DNA form, the CDR3 reads TGTGCCAGCAGTTACGTACAGTCCTATGGCTACACCTTC.

A single count supports this clone. The CDR3 is CASSERDRGAKNIQYF. The CDR3 DNA reads as TGTGCCAGCAGCGAAAGGGACAGGGGGGCCAAAAACATTCAGTACTTC. V gene TRBV9 combines with J gene TRBJ2-4; 11 nucleotides line up with TRBD1. The CDR3 has 16 residues. Trimming cost V 3 bases and J 1 base; bases outside gene matches: 3. CDR1 and CDR2 (germline): SGDLS, YYNGEE.

This chain joins TRBV5-1 and TRBJ1-3; maybe TRBD1 (5 bases). CDR3 length equals 16 residues. V shed 0 bases and J shed 2 bases, with 12 bases lying between them. Per germline, CDR1 SGHRS and CDR2 YFSETQ. CDR3 loop: CASSLGGPLAGNTIYF. The CDR3 nucleotides read TGCGCCAGCAGCTTGGGGGGCCCACTGGCTGGAAACACCATATATTTT.

The chain recombines TRBV5-4 with TRBJ2-7; TRBD2 is a possible D gene (5 bases). V lost 1 base to trimming and J lost 0 bases, with 14 bases between them. The CDR3 spans 16 residues. The V gene's germline CDR1 is SGHNT and CDR2 YYREEE (reference sequence). The CDR3 loop reads CASSLSASGFSYEQYF. In DNA form, the CDR3 reads TGTGCCAGCAGCTTGTCGGCCTCGGGGTTCTCCTACGAGCAGTACTTC.

This clone was detected once. The CDR3 reads CASSSDGGVSYEQYF. As DNA, the CDR3 is TGTGCCAGCAGCTCCGATGGGGGAGTTTCCTACGAGCAGTACTTC. The chain links TRBV9 to TRBJ2-7; D might be TRBD1 or TRBD2, each matching 5 bases. The CDR3 is 15 residues long. The V and J ends lost 4 bases and 1 base respectively, with 15 bases between them. The germline CDR1 and CDR2 sequences are SGDLS and YYNGEE.

The genes are TRBV7-2 and TRBJ1-6; 7 bases fit TRBD1. This CDR3 comprises 15 residues. J lost 8 bases, V lost 6 bases, and 10 bases had no gene match. CDR1 and CDR2 from the germline V gene are SGHTA and FQGNSA. The CDR3 nucleotides are TGTGCCAGCAGTATCACGACAGGGCGAGATTCACCCCTCCACTTT. This gives the protein CASSITTGRDSPLHF.